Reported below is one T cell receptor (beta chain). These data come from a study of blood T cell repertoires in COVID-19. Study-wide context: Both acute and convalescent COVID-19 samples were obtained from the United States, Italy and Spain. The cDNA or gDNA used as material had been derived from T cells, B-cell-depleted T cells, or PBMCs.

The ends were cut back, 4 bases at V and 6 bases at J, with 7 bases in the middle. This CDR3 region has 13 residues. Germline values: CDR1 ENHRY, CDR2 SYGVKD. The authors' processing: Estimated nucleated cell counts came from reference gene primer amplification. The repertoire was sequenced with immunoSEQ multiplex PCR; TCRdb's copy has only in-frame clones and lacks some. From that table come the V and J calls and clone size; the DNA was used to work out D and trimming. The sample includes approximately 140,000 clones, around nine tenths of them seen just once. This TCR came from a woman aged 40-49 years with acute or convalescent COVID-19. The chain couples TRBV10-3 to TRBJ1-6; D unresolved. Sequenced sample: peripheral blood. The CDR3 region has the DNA TGTGCCATCAGTGGCAGTCCTAATTCACCCCTCCACTTT. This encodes CAISGSPNSPLHF.